This T cell receptor (beta chain) was obtained from a study of CD8 T cells in Susac syndrome. Germline V lookup: CDR1 SGHTA, CDR2 FQGNSA. The CDR3 is 14 amino acids. V was shortened by 0 bases and J by 3 bases, with 8 bases between the two germline ends. A few counts support this clonotype. Reverse transcription used about 0.45 to 1 ug RNA and random hexamers. TCRdb re-called the immunoSEQ multiplex PCR reads with MiXCR, one entry per CDR3 protein. The sample shows 180,000 or so distinct CDR3 sequences, approximately 96% of them seen only once. In the multiple sclerosis control group, patients were treatment-naive and had stable or active relapsing-remitting disease. Negative isolation yielded CD8+ and CD4+ T cells; FACS enriched TEMRA cells.

This chain connects TRBV7-2 to TRBJ1-1; perhaps TRBD1 as D (6 bases). The specimen sequenced was CD4+ T cells from PBMCs. This clonotype originated in a human donor with multiple sclerosis. CDR3 in amino acids: CASSLAGGHTEAFF. DNA for the CDR3: TGTGCCAGCAGCTTAGCCGGGGGGCACACTGAAGCTTTCTTT.